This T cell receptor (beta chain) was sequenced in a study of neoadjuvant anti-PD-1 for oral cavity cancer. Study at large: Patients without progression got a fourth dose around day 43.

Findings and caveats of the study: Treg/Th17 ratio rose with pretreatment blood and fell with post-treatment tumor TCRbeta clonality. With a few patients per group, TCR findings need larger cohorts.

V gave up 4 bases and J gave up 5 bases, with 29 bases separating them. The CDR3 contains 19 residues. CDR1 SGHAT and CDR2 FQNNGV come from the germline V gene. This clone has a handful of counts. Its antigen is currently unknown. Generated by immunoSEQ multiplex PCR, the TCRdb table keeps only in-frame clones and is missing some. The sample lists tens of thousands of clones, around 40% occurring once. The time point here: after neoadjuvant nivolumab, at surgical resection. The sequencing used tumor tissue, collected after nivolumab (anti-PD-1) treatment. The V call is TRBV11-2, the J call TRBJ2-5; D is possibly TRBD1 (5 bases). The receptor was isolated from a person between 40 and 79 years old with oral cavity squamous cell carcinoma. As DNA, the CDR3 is TGTGCCAGCAGCTCGCATTGGGCAGGGCTTCGGTATGGGCTGGAGACCCAGTACTTC. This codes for CASSSHWAGLRYGLETQYF. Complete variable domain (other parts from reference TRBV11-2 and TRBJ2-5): EAGVAQSPRYKIIEKRQSVAFWCNPISGHATLYWYQQILGQGPKLLIQFQNNGVVDDSQLPKDRFSAERLKGVDSTLKIQPAKLEDSAVYLCASSSHWAGLRYGLETQYFGPGTRLLVL.